These 27 T cell receptor beta chains were all obtained from the same sample, sequenced in a study of blood T cell repertoires in COVID-19 (dated by TCRdb to 2019 to 2021). Preparation of the library involved the immunoSEQ multiplex PCR assay. TCRdb carries this immuneACCESS record with in-frame sequences only. Its versions omit some clonotypes, under half of them owing to an unresolved V gene in the studies checked, with the rest unexplained. This sample comprises fewer than 250,000 clones, 90% of them detected only once. The ten largest clones take up less than 3.5% of the sample. The sample taken for sequencing was peripheral blood. The receptors stem from a man aged 30 to 45 with COVID-19, enrolled during active disease.

The V and J genes are TRBV7-9 and TRBJ2-1, with TRBD2 matching 9 bases. CDR3 size: 15 residues. Unmatched junction bases numbered 7, after V lost 2 bases and J lost 8 bases. Germline-derived CDR1 and CDR2 are SEHNR and FQNEAQ (reference sequence). The CDR3 spells CASSLLLAGVDEQFF. In nucleotides, the CDR3 is TGTGCCAGCAGCTTACTTTTAGCGGGAGTCGATGAGCAGTTCTTC.

This CDR3 is CASSRPGLAYNEQFF. The CDR3 DNA sequence: TGTGCCAGCAGCAGACCGGGACTAGCTTACAATGAGCAGTTCTTC. J is TRBJ2-1 and V is TRBV6-2 or TRBV6-3; 9 nucleotides align to TRBD2. The CDR3 consists of 15 residues. Germline trimming cut 6 bases from V and 4 bases from J; bases unmatched to any gene: 7. Germline loops: CDR1 MNHEY, CDR2 SVGEGT.

This chain joins TRBV2 and TRBJ1-4; D is unresolved. The CDR3 extends over 14 amino acids. The V end lost 4 bases, the J end lost 4 bases, and 10 bases lay between the germline ends. Per germline, CDR1 SNHLY and CDR2 FYNNEI. Here the CDR3 DNA reads TGTGCCAGCAGTGTTAGGAGCCGTAATGAAAAACTGTTTTTT. Translating it yields CASSVRSRNEKLFF.

The genes are TRBV28 and TRBJ1-2; no clear D gene. Trimming removed 5 bases from V and 4 bases from J, with 8 bases in between. The germline V gene has CDR1 MDHEN and CDR2 SYDVKM. CDR3 size: 12 residues. CDR3 amino acids: CASSLEGYGYTF. CDR3 DNA sequence: TGTGCCAGCAGTCTCGAGGGCTATGGCTACACCTTC.

V and J are TRBV28 and TRBJ2-1; TRBD2 matches 15 bases. After removal of 3 bases from V and 5 bases from J, the junction contained 20 bases not matched to a gene. This CDR3 is built from 22 residues. The germline gives CDR1 MDHEN, CDR2 SYDVKM. CDR3 coding DNA: TGTGCCAGCAGTTTTCAGTTCTTCGGAGGTCTGGGACTAGCGGGAGGTAACAATGAGCAGTTCTTC. It translates to CASSFQFFGGLGLAGGNNEQFF.

V and J are TRBV19 and TRBJ1-5, with TRBD1 matching over 12 bases. The germline V gene encodes CDR1 LNHDA and CDR2 SQIVND (reference sequence). The CDR3 length is 18 residues. Trimming cost V 5 bases and J 5 bases; bases outside gene matches: 13. The CDR3 bases are TGTGCCAGTAGTGCGCCGTCCGGGACAGGGGGCAAGGATCAGCCCCAGCATTTT. Residues: CASSAPSGTGGKDQPQHF.

The J gene is TRBJ1-2, the V gene TRBV7-2; tentatively, D is TRBD1 (6 bases). V lost 6 bases and J 5 bases, leaving 13 bases between the germline ends. The germline gives CDR1 SGHTA, CDR2 FQGNSA. The CDR3 has 13 residues. The CDR3 DNA sequence: TGTGCCAGCAGTTCGGACAGTATATATGGCTACACCTTC. Its protein is CASSSDSIYGYTF.

V is TRBV21-1 and J is TRBJ1-5; the table gives TRBD1 as D, unverified against the DNA. TRBV21-1 is an annotated pseudogene. The CDR3 extends over 16 amino acids. The CDR3 protein is CASSKRQGASNQPQHF. CDR3 in DNA: TGTGCCAGCAGCAAAAGGCAGGGGGCCTCAAATCAGCCCCAGCATTTT.

The chain couples TRBV28 to TRBJ1-2, with a tentative D call TRBD1 (6 bases). Germline CDR1 and CDR2: MDHEN and SYDVKM. The CDR3 is 16 residues long. Deletions cut 6 bases from V and 2 bases from J, with 19 bases between. CDR3 sequence reads: CASSPGGAGTNYGYTF. DNA for the CDR3: TGTGCCAGCAGCCCGGGGGGGGCAGGGACGAACTATGGCTACACCTTC.

This clone was observed a few times. The V call is TRBV28, the J call TRBJ1-3; a possible D gene is TRBD1 (5 bases). Trimming left V 1 base short and J 0 bases short, with 13 bases between. The V gene's germline CDR1 is MDHEN and CDR2 SYDVKM. The CDR3 sequence is 17 residues long. In DNA form, the CDR3 reads TGTGCCAGCAGTTTATTCGCAGGGATACTCTCTGGAAACACCATATATTTT. This gives the protein CASSLFAGILSGNTIYF.

Concerning this clone: The same CDR3 is also encoded by other DNA sequences in this sample. The rearrangement joins TRBV28 to TRBJ1-6, with 11 nucleotides matching TRBD1. V lost 4 bases, J lost 8 bases, and 1 base stayed unmatched. CDR1 MDHEN and CDR2 SYDVKM come from the germline V gene. CDR3 length: 14 residues. For the CDR3, the DNA is TGTGCCAGCAGTTCGGGACAGGGGGATTCACCCCTCCACTTT. It encodes CASSSGQGDSPLHF.

The chain has TRBV15 and TRBJ1-3; D is unresolved. V dropped 4 bases and J dropped 0 bases, with 22 bases sitting between them. Germline CDR1 and CDR2: LNHNV and YYDKDF (reference sequence). This CDR3 is built from 19 residues. CDR3 in DNA: TGTGCCACCAGCACCCCCTTGCAGACACGAATTAACTCTGGAAACACCATATATTTT. It is translated as CATSTPLQTRINSGNTIYF.

The chain employs TRBV7-2 and TRBJ1-3; 7 bases line up with TRBD1. CDR1 is SGHTA and CDR2 is FQGNSA in the germline V gene. After removal of 1 base from V and 0 bases from J, the junction contained 3 bases not matched to a gene. The CDR3 is 16 amino acids. The CDR3 nucleotides read TGTGCCAGCAGCTTAGGTCGGGACAGCTCTGGAAACACCATATATTTT. Translation gives CASSLGRDSSGNTIYF.

This chain joins TRBV5-6 and TRBJ2-3; tentative D call: TRBD2 (7 bases). This CDR3 has 16 amino acids. The V gene lost 0 bases and the J gene lost 4 bases, with 15 bases spanning the gap. CDR1 and CDR2 (germline): SGHDT, YYEEEE. As DNA, the CDR3 is TGTGCCAGCAGCTTGGCGAGGGGGGGCCCCGCAGATACGCAGTATTTT. Encoded protein: CASSLARGGPADTQYF.

The chain uses TRBV28 and TRBJ1-5; tentative D call: TRBD1 (6 bases). With 0 bases removed from V and 5 bases from J, the gap between germline ends came to 8 bases. Germline V gene data show CDR1 as MDHEN and CDR2 as SYDVKM. CDR3 length: 14 residues. The CDR3 coding sequence is TGTGCCAGCAGTTTATGGGGGGCATATCAGCCCCAGCATTTT. This translates into CASSLWGAYQPQHF.

The chain recombines TRBV30 with TRBJ1-4; perhaps TRBD1 as D (6 bases). The V gene's germline CDR1 is GTSNPN and CDR2 SVGIG (reference sequence). The CDR3 totals 15 residues. Trimming removed 0 bases from V and 7 bases from J, with 15 bases in between. In DNA form, the CDR3 reads TGTGCCTGGAGTGTAATTGGACAGCCGGGTGAAAAACTGTTTTTT. This gives the protein CAWSVIGQPGEKLFF.

The chain recombines TRBV6-5 with TRBJ1-2; 7 bases map to TRBD1. V lost 0 bases, J lost 5 bases, and 3 bases stayed unmatched. The CDR3 runs to 14 residues. Germline-derived CDR1 and CDR2 are MNHEY and SVGAGI. The CDR3 region is CASSYSTGRYGYTF. The CDR3 DNA sequence: TGTGCCAGCAGTTACTCGACAGGGAGGTATGGCTACACCTTC.

The rearrangement uses TRBV5-4 and TRBJ2-1; D is perhaps TRBD2 (6 bases). The germline V and J ends were trimmed by 4 bases and 5 bases, with 16 bases remaining between them. There are 15 residues in the CDR3. The V gene's germline CDR1 is SGHNT and CDR2 YYREEE (reference sequence). Here the CDR3 DNA reads TGTGCCAGCAGCGCGGAGGGGCTTGTCGACAATGAGCAGTTCTTC. Encoded protein: CASSAEGLVDNEQFF.

The chain joins TRBV7-2 to TRBJ1-1; no clear D. Germline CDR1 and CDR2: SGHTA and FQGNSA. Trimming cost V 5 bases and J 3 bases, with 10 bases left between them. The CDR3 spans 13 residues. CDR3 DNA sequence: TGTGCCAGCAGCACGCAGGTGGACACTGAAGCTTTCTTT. This encodes CASSTQVDTEAFF.

The chain has TRBV19 and TRBJ2-1; TRBD1 agrees at 11 bases. After removal of 7 bases from V and 5 bases from J, the junction contained 4 bases not matched to a gene. Germline CDR1 LNHDA, CDR2 SQIVND (reference sequence). CDR3 length equals 14 residues. This chain's CDR3 is CASIKGQGDNEQFF. As DNA, the CDR3 is TGTGCCAGTATTAAGGGACAGGGGGACAATGAGCAGTTCTTC.

J is TRBJ2-6 and V is TRBV25-1; the D gene is possibly TRBD1 (5 bases). The CDR3 is 16 residues long. The V gene's germline CDR1 is MGHDK and CDR2 SYGVNS. Trimming shortened V by 3 bases and J by 1 base, and 10 bases separated the two germline ends. The CDR3 sequence: CASSDRALSGANVLTF. The DNA of the CDR3 is TGTGCCAGCAGTGACAGGGCATTGTCTGGGGCCAACGTCCTGACTTTC.

This chain joins TRBV27 and TRBJ2-2, with TRBD2 matching over 11 bases. Germline V gene data show CDR1 as MNHEY and CDR2 as SMNVEV (reference sequence). The CDR3 covers 14 residues. The junction had 5 bases not matched to a gene; V was cut back by 7 bases and J by 7 bases. CDR3 protein: CASNRLAGGGELFF. CDR3 DNA sequence: TGTGCCAGCAACCGGCTAGCGGGAGGCGGGGAGCTGTTTTTT.

This clone was seen only a few times. The chain recombines TRBV28 with TRBJ2-3; tentatively, D is TRBD2 (6 bases). Trimming took off 5 bases at V and 0 bases at J, with 15 bases between the two ends. This CDR3 is 16 amino acids long. In germline, CDR1 is MDHEN, CDR2 SYDVKM. The CDR3 region is CASSPLALASTDTQYF. DNA for the CDR3: TGTGCCAGCAGTCCCTTGGCACTAGCCAGCACAGATACGCAGTATTTT.

This clone appeared once. V gene TRBV11-2 combines with J gene TRBJ2-2; TRBD2 agrees at 9 bases. The V gene end was trimmed by 5 bases and the J gene end by 4 bases; junction bases not matched to a gene: 17. Germline V gene sequence: CDR1 SGHAT, CDR2 FQNNGV. The CDR3 runs to 19 residues. CDR3 sequence: CASSPRGAGGLVGTGELFF. For the CDR3, the DNA is TGTGCCAGCAGCCCTCGGGGAGCGGGGGGCCTAGTTGGCACCGGGGAGCTGTTTTTT.

The CDR3 spells CASSLAPRGSGLSTDTQYF. DNA for the CDR3: TGCGCCAGCAGCTTGGCCCCTCGAGGTAGCGGGCTTAGCACAGATACGCAGTATTTT. The chain uses TRBV5-1 and TRBJ2-3, with 7 nucleotides matching TRBD2. Per the germline V gene, CDR1 is SGHRS and CDR2 is YFSETQ. With V trimmed by 0 bases and J by 0 bases, 13 bases remained unmatched. The CDR3 spans 19 residues. Looking up the rest from reference TRBV5-1 and TRBJ2-3 gives the full variable domain: KAGVTQTPRYLIKTRGQQVTLSCSPISGHRSVSWYQQTPGQGLQFLFEYFSETQRNKGNFPGRFSGRQFSNSRSEMNVSTLELGDSALYLCASSLAPRGSGLSTDTQYFGPGTRLTVL.

The chain has TRBV28 and TRBJ1-2; D not resolved. There are 14 residues in the CDR3. Trimming removed 8 bases from V and 5 bases from J, with 18 bases in between. Germline V gene data show CDR1 as MDHEN and CDR2 as SYDVKM. The DNA of the CDR3 is TGTGCCAGCCAGGCAGCCGGGGTGAAATATGGCTACACCTTC. It translates to CASQAAGVKYGYTF.

The chain joins TRBV7-6 to TRBJ1-1; D not certain. The ends were cut back, 7 bases at V and 8 bases at J, with 11 bases in the middle. The CDR3 is 11 amino acids. Germline V CDR1 and CDR2: SGHVS, FNYEAQ. The CDR3 bases are TGTGCCAGCATTCCGGGAGGCGAAGCTTTCTTT. It encodes CASIPGGEAFF.